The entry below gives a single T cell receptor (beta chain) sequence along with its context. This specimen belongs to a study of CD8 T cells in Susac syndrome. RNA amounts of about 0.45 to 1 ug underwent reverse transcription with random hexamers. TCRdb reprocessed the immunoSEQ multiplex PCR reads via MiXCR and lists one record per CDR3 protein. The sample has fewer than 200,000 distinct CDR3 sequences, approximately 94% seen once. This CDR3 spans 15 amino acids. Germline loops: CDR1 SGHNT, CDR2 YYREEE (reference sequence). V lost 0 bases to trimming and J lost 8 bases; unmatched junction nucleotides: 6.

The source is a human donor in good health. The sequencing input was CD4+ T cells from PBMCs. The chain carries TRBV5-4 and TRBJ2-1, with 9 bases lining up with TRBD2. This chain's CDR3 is CASSLVAGGPHEQFF. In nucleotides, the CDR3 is TGTGCCAGCAGCTTGGTTGCGGGAGGGCCTCATGAGCAGTTCTTC.